A selection of T cell receptor beta chains follows, all from one sample in a study of brain metastases from non-small cell lung cancer. Method: immunoSEQ multiplex PCR; TCRdb's copy keeps in-frame clones and lacks some. In the table there are 4,500 to 6,000 clones, 85% of which are singletons. The sequenced sample consisted of primary lung tumor tissue. The receptors originated from a donor at least 40 years old with non-small cell lung cancer. CDR3s include the opening cysteine and the closing phenylalanine or tryptophan. Each record gives: CDR3 length, V gene, clone size, J gene, D gene, CDR3 protein, CDR3 DNA. The D gene is left open where the match is weak. Not all rows give a size; the values are once, few, many and, for expanded clones, a class.

CDR3 length: 14
V gene: TRBV7-9
clone size: .
J gene: TRBJ2-7
D gene: .
CDR3 protein: CASSPEDGTYEQYF
CDR3 DNA: TGTGCCAGCAGCCCGGAGGACGGGACCTACGAACAGTACTTC

CDR3 length: 11
V gene: TRBV20-1
clone size: .
J gene: TRBJ1-4
D gene: TRBD1
CDR3 protein: CSAPGQGKLFF
CDR3 DNA: TGCAGTGCCCCCGGACAGGGAAAACTGTTTTTT

CDR3 length: 15
V gene: TRBV5-1
clone size: .
J gene: TRBJ1-2
D gene: .
CDR3 protein: CASSQTGETHYGYTF
CDR3 DNA: TGCGCCAGCAGCCAGACCGGGGAGACTCACTATGGCTACACCTTC

CDR3 length: 16
V gene: TRBV7-2
clone size: few
J gene: TRBJ2-3
D gene: TRBD2
CDR3 protein: CASSLVGTSGRDTQYF
CDR3 DNA: TGTGCCAGCAGCTTAGTGGGGACTAGCGGGAGGGATACGCAGTATTTT

CDR3 length: 16
V gene: TRBV7-9
clone size: .
J gene: TRBJ2-7
D gene: TRBD2
CDR3 protein: CASSFTPLLAGDEQYF
CDR3 DNA: TGTGCCAGCAGCTTTACACCGTTACTAGCGGGAGACGAGCAGTACTTC

CDR3 length: 15
V gene: TRBV5-4
clone size: .
J gene: TRBJ2-5
D gene: TRBD1
CDR3 protein: CASSLGDRVRETQYF
CDR3 DNA: TGTGCCAGCAGCTTGGGGGACAGGGTAAGAGAGACCCAGTACTTC

CDR3 length: 17
V gene: TRBV7-6
clone size: .
J gene: TRBJ1-2
D gene: .
CDR3 protein: CASSPGRGADSNYGYTF
CDR3 DNA: TGTGCCAGCAGCCCGGGCCGGGGCGCGGACTCTAACTATGGCTACACCTTC

CDR3 length: 16
V gene: TRBV15
clone size: .
J gene: TRBJ2-3
D gene: .
CDR3 protein: CATSRAAAGNTDTQYF
CDR3 DNA: TGTGCCACCAGCAGAGCAGCGGCGGGGAACACAGATACGCAGTATTTT

CDR3 length: 12
V gene: TRBV5-4
clone size: .
J gene: TRBJ2-1
D gene: .
CDR3 protein: CASRWDDNEQFF
CDR3 DNA: TGTGCCAGCAGATGGGACGACAATGAGCAGTTCTTC

CDR3 length: 11
V gene: TRBV15
clone size: .
J gene: TRBJ1-2
D gene: .
CDR3 protein: CATSRGRGYTF
CDR3 DNA: TGTGCCACCAGCAGAGGGCGGGGCTACACCTTC

CDR3 length: 14
V gene: TRBV18
clone size: .
J gene: TRBJ2-7
D gene: .
CDR3 protein: CASSFSGTLIEQYF
CDR3 DNA: TGTGCCAGCTCATTTTCCGGGACCTTGATTGAGCAGTACTTC

CDR3 length: 14
V gene: TRBV28
clone size: .
J gene: TRBJ1-4
D gene: .
CDR3 protein: CASETGGPAEKLFF
CDR3 DNA: TGTGCCAGCGAGACAGGAGGACCGGCGGAAAAACTGTTTTTT

CDR3 length: 14
V gene: TRBV2
clone size: few
J gene: TRBJ1-1
D gene: TRBD1
CDR3 protein: CASVRGTGGTEAFF
CDR3 DNA: TGTGCCAGCGTAAGAGGGACAGGGGGTACTGAAGCTTTCTTT

CDR3 length: 17
V gene: TRBV27
clone size: .
J gene: TRBJ2-7
D gene: TRBD2
CDR3 protein: CATGQKTSGSVSYEQYF
CDR3 DNA: TGTGCCACTGGACAGAAGACTAGCGGGAGTGTCTCCTACGAGCAGTACTTC

CDR3 length: 15
V gene: TRBV9
clone size: .
J gene: TRBJ2-3
D gene: .
CDR3 protein: CASSVGSVSTDTQYF
CDR3 DNA: TGTGCCAGCAGCGTAGGGAGCGTAAGCACAGATACGCAGTATTTT

CDR3 length: 15
V gene: TRBV19
clone size: .
J gene: TRBJ1-3
D gene: TRBD1
CDR3 protein: CASGLKGAVGNTIYF
CDR3 DNA: TGTGCCAGTGGCCTGAAGGGGGCGGTTGGAAACACCATATATTTT

CDR3 length: 14
V gene: TRBV7-9
clone size: .
J gene: TRBJ1-5
D gene: .
CDR3 protein: CASSLETGNQPQHF
CDR3 DNA: TGTGCCAGCAGCCTTGAGACGGGTAATCAGCCCCAGCATTTT

CDR3 length: 14
V gene: TRBV2
clone size: .
J gene: TRBJ2-3
D gene: .
CDR3 protein: CASSEGRGLGTQYF
CDR3 DNA: TGTGCCAGCAGTGAGGGGCGGGGCCTTGGTACGCAGTATTTT

CDR3 length: 15
V gene: TRBV10-2
clone size: .
J gene: TRBJ2-7
D gene: TRBD2
CDR3 protein: CASSDALAGGPEQYF
CDR3 DNA: TGCGCCAGCAGTGATGCCCTAGCGGGAGGGCCCGAGCAGTACTTC

CDR3 length: 13
V gene: TRBV28
clone size: .
J gene: TRBJ1-2
D gene: .
CDR3 protein: CASSLLTEYGYTF
CDR3 DNA: TGTGCCAGCAGTTTACTGACGGAGTATGGCTACACCTTC

CDR3 length: 13
V gene: TRBV6-5
clone size: .
J gene: TRBJ2-2
D gene: .
CDR3 protein: CASSSRPAGELFF
CDR3 DNA: TGTGCCAGCAGTTCTCGACCGGCCGGGGAGCTGTTTTTT

CDR3 length: 13
V gene: TRBV6-4
clone size: .
J gene: TRBJ2-2
D gene: .
CDR3 protein: CASSDSDTGELFF
CDR3 DNA: TGTGCCAGCAGTGACTCGGACACCGGGGAGCTGTTTTTT

CDR3 length: 15
V gene: TRBV19
clone size: .
J gene: TRBJ1-5
D gene: .
CDR3 protein: CASSRPGGSNQPQHF
CDR3 DNA: TGTGCCAGTAGTAGGCCTGGAGGTAGCAATCAGCCCCAGCATTTT

CDR3 length: 12
V gene: TRBV10-3
clone size: .
J gene: TRBJ1-2
D gene: TRBD1
CDR3 protein: CAIRGQGGGYTF
CDR3 DNA: TGTGCCATTAGAGGACAGGGAGGAGGCTACACCTTC

CDR3 length: 13
V gene: TRBV19
clone size: .
J gene: TRBJ1-5
D gene: .
CDR3 protein: CASSIRPAQPQHF
CDR3 DNA: TGTGCCAGTAGTATTCGCCCAGCGCAGCCCCAGCATTTT

CDR3 length: 14
V gene: TRBV27
clone size: .
J gene: TRBJ2-3
D gene: .
CDR3 protein: CASRSYTRTDTQYF
CDR3 DNA: TGTGCCAGCAGATCCTATACCCGCACAGATACGCAGTATTTT

CDR3 length: 15
V gene: TRBV7-9
clone size: .
J gene: TRBJ2-5
D gene: TRBD1
CDR3 protein: CASSLVGDREETQYF
CDR3 DNA: TGTGCCAGCAGCTTAGTGGGGGACAGGGAAGAGACCCAGTACTTC

CDR3 length: 14
V gene: TRBV28
clone size: .
J gene: TRBJ2-7
D gene: .
CDR3 protein: CASSSPAFSYEQYF
CDR3 DNA: TGTGCCAGCAGTAGTCCGGCGTTCTCCTACGAGCAGTACTTC

CDR3 length: 14
V gene: TRBV5-1
clone size: .
J gene: TRBJ1-1
D gene: .
CDR3 protein: CASSPGTTNTEAFF
CDR3 DNA: TGCGCCAGCAGCCCCGGGACAACTAACACTGAAGCTTTCTTT

CDR3 length: 16
V gene: TRBV3-1/TRBV3-2
clone size: .
J gene: TRBJ2-5
D gene: .
CDR3 protein: CASSQDRGANGETQYF
CDR3 DNA: TGTGCCAGCAGCCAAGATAGGGGGGCGAACGGAGAGACCCAGTACTTC

CDR3 length: 14
V gene: TRBV4-2
clone size: .
J gene: TRBJ2-7
D gene: .
CDR3 protein: CASSQGRDSYEQYF
CDR3 DNA: TGTGCCAGCAGCCAGGGCAGGGACTCCTACGAGCAGTACTTC

CDR3 length: 17
V gene: TRBV14
clone size: .
J gene: TRBJ2-1
D gene: TRBD2
CDR3 protein: CASSQSRLAGPYNEQFF
CDR3 DNA: TGTGCCAGCAGCCAATCCCGACTAGCGGGTCCCTACAATGAGCAGTTCTTC

CDR3 length: 15
V gene: TRBV5-1
clone size: .
J gene: TRBJ2-2
D gene: .
CDR3 protein: CASSFGQGPTGELFF
CDR3 DNA: TGCGCCAGCAGCTTCGGTCAGGGGCCCACCGGGGAGCTGTTTTTT

CDR3 length: 13
V gene: TRBV6-2/TRBV6-3
clone size: .
J gene: TRBJ1-2
D gene: TRBD1
CDR3 protein: CASSTQGDGGYTF
CDR3 DNA: TGTGCCAGCAGTACCCAGGGGGACGGGGGCTACACCTTC

CDR3 length: 11
V gene: TRBV3-1/TRBV3-2
clone size: .
J gene: TRBJ2-7
D gene: .
CDR3 protein: CASSHLEEQYF
CDR3 DNA: TGTGCCAGCAGCCACCTCGAGGAGCAGTACTTC

CDR3 length: 15
V gene: TRBV6-6
clone size: .
J gene: TRBJ2-5
D gene: TRBD1
CDR3 protein: CASSRGTGVVETQYF
CDR3 DNA: TGTGCCAGCAGCCGGGGGACAGGGGTTGTGGAGACCCAGTACTTC

CDR3 length: 14
V gene: TRBV3-1/TRBV3-2
clone size: .
J gene: TRBJ2-2
D gene: .
CDR3 protein: CASSPLGSTGELFF
CDR3 DNA: TGTGCCAGCAGCCCCCTCGGGAGCACCGGGGAGCTGTTTTTT

CDR3 length: 14
V gene: TRBV10-3
clone size: .
J gene: TRBJ1-1
D gene: .
CDR3 protein: CAISDISPNTEAFF
CDR3 DNA: TGTGCCATCAGTGATATAAGTCCGAACACTGAAGCTTTCTTT

CDR3 length: 14
V gene: TRBV2
clone size: .
J gene: TRBJ1-2
D gene: .
CDR3 protein: CASSASGTSGGYTF
CDR3 DNA: TGTGCCAGCAGTGCCTCCGGGACCTCTGGGGGCTACACCTTC

CDR3 length: 16
V gene: TRBV4-2
clone size: .
J gene: TRBJ1-2
D gene: TRBD1
CDR3 protein: CASSQPGQGGGYGYTF
CDR3 DNA: TGTGCCAGCAGCCAACCGGGACAGGGCGGTGGCTATGGCTACACCTTC